This TCR beta chain was observed in a study of blood T cell repertoires in COVID-19. Across the whole study: Samples of COVID-19 (acute and convalescent) were obtained from the United States, Italy and Spain.

Measured with immunoSEQ multiplex PCR; TCRdb has only the in-frame clones, and not every one. The profile shows 45,000 to 75,000 clones, around 88% of them singletons. This CDR3 is 16 amino acids long. Looked up from germline, CDR1 is GTSNPN and CDR2 is SVGIG (reference sequence). Trimming took off 2 bases at V and 6 bases at J, with 20 bases between the two ends. V gene TRBV30 combines with J gene TRBJ1-5; D uncertain. The receptor comes from a man in his sixties with acute or convalescent COVID-19. The sample was peripheral blood. The CDR3 spells CAWSPGGVGGTQPQHF. The CDR3 DNA reads TGTGCCTGGAGTCCGGGCGGGGTGGGAGGAACTCAGCCCCAGCATTTT. The whole variable domain, remainder taken from reference TRBV30 and TRBJ1-5, is SQTIHQWPATLVQPVGSPLSLECTVEGTSNPNLYWYRQAAGRGLQLLFYSVGIGQISSEVPQNLSASRPQDRQFILSSKKLLLSDSGFYLCAWSPGGVGGTQPQHFGDGTRLSIL.